These 9 T cell receptor beta chains were all obtained from the same sample, sequenced in a study of OX40 agonist ivuxolimab in advanced cancers. Profiled with immunoSEQ multiplex PCR; TCRdb holds only in-frame clones, not every one. The sample lists tens of thousands of clones; 79% were seen once. The material was CD4+ or CD8+ T cells sorted from blood, obtained in a trial of the OX40 agonist ivuxolimab. The origin of the receptors is an adult with an advanced solid tumor such as melanoma, head and neck, liver or kidney cancer.

V gene TRBV6-6 combines with J gene TRBJ2-3; D is possibly TRBD1 (5 bases). Trimming took off 9 bases at V and 1 base at J, with 11 bases between the two ends. This CDR3 has 13 amino acids. CDR1 is MNHNY, CDR2 SVGAGI, per germline (reference sequence). The CDR3 bases are TGTGCCAGTGAGCAGGGTGGCACAGATACGCAGTATTTT. It is translated as CASEQGGTDTQYF.

The chain couples TRBV9 to TRBJ1-2; D is unresolved. The CDR3 has 20 amino acids. V dropped 3 bases and J dropped 2 bases, with 29 bases sitting between them. Germline CDR1 SGDLS, CDR2 YYNGEE. For the CDR3, the DNA is TGTGCCAGCAGCGCCCTCCAGGAGGAAGGACGACCTCGGCAAAACTATGGCTACACCTTC. Translating gives CASSALQEEGRPRQNYGYTF.

The chain is built from TRBV7-9 and TRBJ1-1; D is uncertain. Germline V gene lookup returns CDR1 SEHNR and CDR2 FQNEAQ (reference sequence). Trimming left V 4 bases short and J 0 bases short, with 9 bases between. CDR3 length: 14 residues. The DNA for the CDR3 is TGTGCCAGCAGCTCCGAAGGCCTGAACACTGAAGCTTTCTTT. Protein sequence: CASSSEGLNTEAFF.

This chain uses TRBV11-2 with TRBJ1-1; no clear D. CDR3 length: 13 residues. Germline V gene lookup returns CDR1 SGHAT and CDR2 FQNNGV. V dropped 5 bases and J dropped 0 bases, with 7 bases sitting between them. In DNA form, the CDR3 reads TGTGCCAGCAGCGACTACATGAACACTGAAGCTTTCTTT. Translation gives CASSDYMNTEAFF.

The chain links TRBV10-3 to TRBJ2-7; 8 bases are a match to TRBD1. Trimming took 6 bases from V and 2 from J; bases not matched to a gene: 6. In germline, CDR1 is ENHRY, CDR2 SYGVKD. CDR3 length: 14 residues. CDR3 sequence reads: CAISFTTGAYEQYF. CDR3 in DNA: TGTGCCATCAGCTTCACGACAGGGGCCTACGAGCAGTACTTC.

This chain uses TRBV9 with TRBJ1-1; D remains ambiguous. The CDR3 extends over 14 amino acids. Deletions cut 0 bases from V and 3 bases from J, with 9 bases between. The V gene's germline CDR1 is SGDLS and CDR2 YYNGEE. CDR3 protein: CASSVVQEDTEAFF. CDR3 coding DNA: TGTGCCAGCAGCGTAGTCCAGGAAGACACTGAAGCTTTCTTT. Complete variable domain (other parts from reference TRBV9 and TRBJ1-1): DSGVTQTPKHLITATGQRVTLRCSPRSGDLSVYWYQQSLDQGLQFLIQYYNGEERAKGNILERFSAQQFPDLHSELNLSSLELGDSALYFCASSVVQEDTEAFFGQGTRLTVV.

The gene calls are TRBV18 and TRBJ2-1, with D possibly TRBD1 on 5 matching bases. The CDR3 extends over 14 amino acids. Germline-derived CDR1 and CDR2 are KGHSH and LQKENI. V shed 3 bases and J shed 7 bases, with 13 bases lying between them. CDR3: CASSPPKTENEQFF. The CDR3 nucleotides are TGTGCCAGCTCACCTCCAAAGACAGAAAATGAGCAGTTCTTC.

Details on this clone: The sample holds other DNA sequences that translate to the same CDR3. The rearrangement links TRBV27 to TRBJ2-5; 8 positions agree with TRBD1. CDR3 size: 13 residues. After removal of 5 bases from V and 4 bases from J, the junction contained 3 bases not matched to a gene. CDR1 and CDR2 from the germline V gene are MNHEY and SMNVEV (reference sequence). CDR3 DNA: TGTGCCAGCAGTCTCAGGGGGCGAGAGACCCAGTACTTC. Encoded protein: CASSLRGRETQYF.

This sequence joins TRBV5-1 and TRBJ1-1; D may be TRBD1 (6 bases). The V gene lost 1 base and the J gene lost 1 base, with 14 bases spanning the gap. Germline assignment: CDR1 SGHRS and CDR2 YFSETQ. This CDR3 comprises 16 residues. The CDR3 sequence: CASSLNREGRNTEAFF. In DNA, the CDR3 is TGCGCCAGCAGCTTGAACAGGGAGGGGAGGAACACTGAAGCTTTCTTT.